These 2 T cell receptor beta chains originate from one sample sequenced in a study of regulatory T cells in long-lasting Graves disease. Arm-PCR with iRepertoire HTBI primers amplified the CDR3 regions for these TCR beta libraries. TCRdb fed the multiplex PCR reads into MiXCR, producing one record per CDR3 protein. In the table there are 410,000 or so distinct CDR3 sequences, more than 13% of which are singletons. Time point described: newly diagnosed GD, antithyroid drugs for less than 3 months. Generation of the TCR library employed RNA extracted from PBMCs. The same data also contributed to another study, on T cells in Graves' hyperthyroidism and ophthalmopathy.

This material consisted of peripheral blood mononuclear cells (PBMCs), taken at new diagnosis, from a patient treated with antithyroid drugs. The receptors come from a woman in her twenties or thirties with Graves disease.

A few counts support this clonotype. The CDR3 region has the DNA TGCGCCAGCAGTGTACAGAACACCGGGGAGCTGTTTTTT. Protein product: CASSVQNTGELFF. The rearrangement links TRBV10-2 to TRBJ2-2; D ambiguous. CDR1 WSHSY and CDR2 SAAADI come from the germline V gene. The length of the CDR3 is 13 residues. The V end lost 4 bases, the J end lost 1 base, and 4 bases lay between the germline ends.

In its sample, this clonotype was seen many times. The genes are TRBV11-1 and TRBJ1-2; unclear D gene. The CDR3 sequence is 11 residues long. The germline V gene has CDR1 SGHAT and CDR2 FQDESV (reference sequence). V was shortened by 6 bases and J by 5 bases, with 7 bases between the two germline ends. Here the CDR3 DNA reads TGTGCCAGCAGTCCCGGTTATGGCTACACCTTC. This translates into CASSPGYGYTF.